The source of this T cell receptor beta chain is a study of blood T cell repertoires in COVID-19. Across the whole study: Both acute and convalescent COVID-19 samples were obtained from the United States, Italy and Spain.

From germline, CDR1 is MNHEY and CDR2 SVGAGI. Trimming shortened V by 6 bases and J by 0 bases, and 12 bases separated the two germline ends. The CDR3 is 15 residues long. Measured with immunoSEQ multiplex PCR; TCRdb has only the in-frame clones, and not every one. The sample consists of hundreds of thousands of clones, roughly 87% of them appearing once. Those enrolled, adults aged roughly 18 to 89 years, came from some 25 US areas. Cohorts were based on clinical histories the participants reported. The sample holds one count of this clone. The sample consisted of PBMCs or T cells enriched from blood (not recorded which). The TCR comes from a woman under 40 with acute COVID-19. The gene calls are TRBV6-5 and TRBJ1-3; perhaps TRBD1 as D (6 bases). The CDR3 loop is CASSRTADSGNTIYF. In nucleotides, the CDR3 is TGTGCCAGCAGCCGGACAGCCGACTCTGGAAACACCATATATTTT.